Shown below are 28 T cell receptor beta chains from a single sample sequenced in a study of cytotoxic CD8 clonotypes in ibrutinib-treated CLL. The table came from immunoSEQ multiplex PCR; TCRdb's copy has only in-frame clones and leaves some out. The sample yields 200,000 or so clones, more than 75% seen once. Here the sequenced sample was PBMCs, taken after 12 months of ibrutinib treatment. The receptor set was obtained from a human donor with chronic lymphocytic leukemia.

This clone was found a few times. V and J are TRBV5-1 and TRBJ1-4, with 7 positions matching TRBD1. V was pared by 4 bases and J by 4 bases, with 4 bases of the junction left unmatched. Germline V gives CDR1 SGHRS, CDR2 YFSETQ. There are 14 residues in the CDR3. The CDR3 spells CASSPGGYNEKLFF. The CDR3 bases are TGCGCCAGCAGCCCAGGGGGATATAATGAAAAACTGTTTTTT.

This chain links TRBV27 with TRBJ1-2; no clear D gene. The CDR3 extends over 13 amino acids. CDR1 and CDR2 (germline): MNHEY, SMNVEV (reference sequence). V was trimmed by 0 bases and J by 4 bases, leaving 6 bases between them. CDR3 nucleotide sequence: TGTGCCAGCAGTTTATCAGGGCTCTATGGCTACACCTTC. This codes for CASSLSGLYGYTF.

The chain joins TRBV30 to TRBJ1-2; a weak D match, TRBD1 (5 bases). V shed 3 bases and J shed 8 bases, with 19 bases lying between them. The CDR3 is 14 residues long. Germline CDR1 reads GTSNPN; CDR2 reads SVGIG (reference sequence). CDR3 loop: CAWSSVDPWGGYTF. In DNA, the CDR3 is TGTGCCTGGAGCTCCGTGGACCCCTGGGGGGGCTACACCTTC.

The chain employs TRBV7-9 and TRBJ2-7, with unresolved D. This CDR3 comprises 12 residues. V was trimmed by 5 bases and J by 4 bases, leaving 9 bases between them. From germline, CDR1 is SEHNR and CDR2 FQNEAQ (reference sequence). As DNA, the CDR3 is TGTGCCAGCAGCCCGTCGGTGTACGAGCAGTACTTC. It encodes CASSPSVYEQYF.

A single count supports this clone. The chain employs TRBV4-2 and TRBJ2-5, with 9 bases identical to TRBD1. This CDR3 comprises 16 residues. V lost 4 bases to trimming and J lost 4 bases; unmatched junction nucleotides: 10. CDR1 is LGHNA, CDR2 YNFKEQ, per germline. The chain's CDR3 is CASSRLLGQGGETQYF. The CDR3 nucleotides are TGTGCCAGCAGCCGTCTACTGGGACAGGGTGGAGAGACCCAGTACTTC.

This clone was observed once. Here the CDR3 DNA reads TGTGCCAGCAGCTCCCGACAGTCTGGGGCCAACGTCCTGACTTTC. Residues: CASSSRQSGANVLTF. The rearrangement uses TRBV11-3 and TRBJ2-6, with D possibly matching TRBD1 (5 bases). The V gene's germline CDR1 is SGHNT and CDR2 YENEEA. The CDR3 is made up of 15 amino acids. Trimming removed 4 bases from V and 1 base from J, with 8 bases in between.

This chain joins TRBV7-9 and TRBJ1-1, with TRBD1 matching over 7 bases. Germline CDR1 SEHNR, CDR2 FQNEAQ (reference sequence). V gave up 1 base and J gave up 4 bases; unmatched junction bases: 0. The CDR3 has 13 amino acids. CDR3 amino acids: CASSLDRGTEAFF. In DNA, the CDR3 is TGTGCCAGCAGCTTAGACAGGGGCACTGAAGCTTTCTTT. Based on the CDR3 plus reference TRBV7-9 and TRBJ1-1, the full variable domain is DTGVSQNPRHKITKRGQNVTFRCDPISEHNRLYWYRQTLGQGPEFLTYFQNEAQLEKSRLLSDRFSAERPKGSFSTLEIQRTEQGDSAMYLCASSLDRGTEAFFGQGTRLTVV.

The V and J genes are TRBV25-1 and TRBJ1-3, with D hard to call. The CDR3 extends over 18 amino acids. CDR1 and CDR2 from the germline V gene are MGHDK and SYGVNS. Trimming took off 3 bases at V and 7 bases at J, with 25 bases between the two ends. DNA for the CDR3: TGTGCCAGCAGTGAGCCCTCTGAAAGGCTTTGGGGTGGGAACACCATATATTTT. This gives the protein CASSEPSERLWGGNTIYF.

The gene calls are TRBV5-4 and TRBJ2-7; D is unclear. The V gene's germline CDR1 is SGHNT and CDR2 YYREEE (reference sequence). With 0 bases removed from V and 3 bases from J, the gap between germline ends came to 10 bases. The CDR3 spans 14 residues. Here the CDR3 DNA reads TGTGCCAGCAGCTTGGACCAGAGGAACTACGAGCAGTACTTC. This codes for CASSLDQRNYEQYF.

The chain carries TRBV5-1 and TRBJ2-7; D possibly matches TRBD1 or TRBD2 (5 bases each). Germline V gene data show CDR1 as SGHRS and CDR2 as YFSETQ. The CDR3 is 14 amino acids. The V end lost 2 bases, the J end lost 3 bases, and 12 bases lay between the germline ends. CDR3 sequence (DNA): TGCGCCAGCAGCTTCACGGGACCATACTACGAGCAGTACTTC. This gives the protein CASSFTGPYYEQYF.

In its sample, this clone was seen a few times. The chain recombines TRBV27 with TRBJ2-6; D is unresolved. Per germline, CDR1 MNHEY and CDR2 SMNVEV (reference sequence). The CDR3 extends over 13 amino acids. Trimming removed 6 bases from V and 4 bases from J, with 7 bases in between. This CDR3 reads CASRQTGANVLTF. The CDR3 DNA is TGTGCCAGCAGACAGACAGGGGCCAACGTCCTGACTTTC.

The rearrangement uses TRBV18 and TRBJ2-7, with TRBD2 identical over 8 bases. This CDR3 has 16 amino acids. V gave up 3 bases and J gave up 6 bases; unmatched junction bases: 13. Germline assignment: CDR1 KGHSH and CDR2 LQKENI. The CDR3 is CASSPPPGLVFREQYF. In DNA form, the CDR3 reads TGTGCCAGCTCACCGCCCCCGGGACTAGTATTTCGCGAGCAGTACTTC. Complete variable domain (other parts from reference TRBV18 and TRBJ2-7): NAGVMQNPRHLVRRRGQEARLRCSPMKGHSHVYWYRQLPEEGLKFMVYLQKENIIDESGMPKERFSAEFPKEGPSILRIQQVVRGDSAAYFCASSPPPGLVFREQYFGPGTRLTVT.

This chain joins TRBV10-3 and TRBJ2-1; weak D call: TRBD2 (5 bases). CDR3 length: 12 residues. V was cut by 10 bases and J by 7 bases, with 14 bases left in between. Germline V gene lookup returns CDR1 ENHRY and CDR2 SYGVKD. CDR3 nucleotides: TGTGCCAGCGGGTATGTTGGGAATGAGCAGTTCTTC. Amino acids: CASGYVGNEQFF.

V is TRBV5-6 and J is TRBJ2-7; D is uncertain. Trimming took off 7 bases at V and 3 bases at J, with 20 bases between the two ends. In germline, CDR1 is SGHDT, CDR2 YYEEEE. The CDR3 has 15 amino acids. CDR3 sequence: CASSQVSRLHYEQYF. DNA of the CDR3: TGTGCCAGCTCCCAAGTTTCGCGCTTACACTACGAGCAGTACTTC.

The chain is built from TRBV5-1 and TRBJ1-2, with TRBD1 as a possible D gene (5 bases). The germline V gene has CDR1 SGHRS and CDR2 YFSETQ. CDR3 length: 13 amino acids. V shed 2 bases and J shed 6 bases, with 11 bases lying between them. This CDR3 reads CASSLDRPNGYTF. CDR3 DNA sequence: TGCGCCAGCAGCTTAGACAGACCTAATGGCTACACCTTC. The complete variable domain, with remaining parts taken from reference TRBV5-1 and TRBJ1-2, reads KAGVTQTPRYLIKTRGQQVTLSCSPISGHRSVSWYQQTPGQGLQFLFEYFSETQRNKGNFPGRFSGRQFSNSRSEMNVSTLELGDSALYLCASSLDRPNGYTFGSGTRLTVV.

V usage is TRBV15 and J usage is TRBJ1-5; 10 bases match TRBD1. Germline CDR1 and CDR2: LNHNV and YYDKDF (reference sequence). V lost 5 bases to trimming and J lost 4 bases; unmatched junction nucleotides: 5. This CDR3 has 15 residues. The CDR3 spells CATSRRTGGNQPQHF. The CDR3 DNA reads TGTGCCACCAGCCGACGGACAGGGGGAAATCAGCCCCAGCATTTT.

The chain combines TRBV7-8 with TRBJ2-2; tentative D call: TRBD1 (5 bases). CDR1 and CDR2 from the germline V gene are SGHVS and FQNEAQ. Trimming pared 6 bases from V and 6 bases from J, leaving 11 bases between. The CDR3 sequence is 13 residues long. The CDR3 DNA follows: TGTGCCAGCAGTTCATTGGGGCCCGGGGAGCTGTTTTTT. Its protein is CASSSLGPGELFF.

V gene TRBV4-1 combines with J gene TRBJ1-2; TRBD1 matches 7 bases. Trimming at V came to 2 bases and at J to 3 bases, leaving 6 bases not matched to a gene. This CDR3 comprises 15 residues. From germline, CDR1 is MGHRA and CDR2 YSYEKL. The CDR3 nucleotides read TGCGCCAGCAGCCAACCGGGACAGACTTACTATGGCTACACCTTC. Its protein is CASSQPGQTYYGYTF.

The V and J genes are TRBV5-6 and TRBJ2-1, with D uncertain. The length of the CDR3 is 14 residues. Trimming removed 1 base at V and 8 bases at J, with 13 bases between. Germline V CDR1 and CDR2: SGHDT, YYEEEE. CDR3 region: CASSLQFFPDEQFF. Written as DNA, the CDR3 is TGTGCCAGCAGCTTGCAATTTTTCCCCGATGAGCAGTTCTTC.

Worth noting for this clone: Germline and junction disagree at one end, which may indicate a read error. The sample contains more than one DNA sequence encoding this CDR3. The rearrangement joins TRBV4-1 to TRBJ2-1; unclear D gene. The CDR3 is 13 amino acids. Germline CDR1 is MGHRA and CDR2 is YSYEKL. Written as DNA, the CDR3 is TGCGCCAGTAGCCAAGTAGACGTCAATGAGCAGTTCTTC. Its protein is CASSQVDVNEQFF.

The CDR3 DNA follows: TGTGCCAGCAGTTCTACACCAGGGAGTGTTGGTTACACCTTC. Amino acids: CASSSTPGSVGYTF. V is TRBV27 and J is TRBJ1-2, with D perhaps TRBD1 (5 bases). This CDR3 is 14 amino acids long. Germline values: CDR1 MNHEY, CDR2 SMNVEV (reference sequence). V was shortened by 4 bases and J by 11 bases, with 20 bases between the two germline ends.

The chain is built from TRBV28 and TRBJ2-5; a weak D match, TRBD1 (5 bases). The CDR3 is made up of 13 amino acids. The V gene lost 6 bases and the J gene lost 5 bases, with 13 bases spanning the gap. Germline-derived CDR1 and CDR2 are MDHEN and SYDVKM. DNA for the CDR3: TGTGCCAGCAGGGGTGCAGGGCAGGAGACCCAGTACTTC. This translates into CASRGAGQETQYF.

The genes are TRBV25-1 and TRBJ2-6; 9 positions agree with TRBD1. The CDR3 loop spans 18 amino acids. Trimming cost V 4 bases and J 1 base; bases outside gene matches: 8. The germline V gene has CDR1 MGHDK and CDR2 SYGVNS. The CDR3 loop reads CASSATGTGRSGANVLTF. The CDR3 nucleotides read TGTGCCAGCAGTGCGACCGGGACAGGGCGGTCTGGGGCCAACGTCCTGACTTTC. The full variable domain, rest sourced from reference TRBV25-1 and TRBJ2-6, is EADIYQTPRYLVIGTGKKITLECSQTMGHDKMYWYQQDPGMELHLIHYSYGVNSTEKGDLSSESTVSRIRTEHFPLTLESARPSHTSQYLCASSATGTGRSGANVLTFGAGSRLTVL.

The DNA for the CDR3 is TGTGCCAGCAGCCAGGGGGGGTACTCTGGAAACACCATATATTTT. This sequence encodes CASSQGGYSGNTIYF. The chain couples TRBV27 to TRBJ1-3; 7 bases are shared with TRBD1. Germline CDR1 reads MNHEY; CDR2 reads SMNVEV (reference sequence). V lost 6 bases to trimming and J lost 0 bases; unmatched junction nucleotides: 5. The CDR3 runs to 15 residues.

This chain connects TRBV19 to TRBJ1-2; TRBD1 is a possible D gene (6 bases). V was pared by 5 bases and J by 7 bases, with 14 bases between. Germline CDR1 and CDR2: LNHDA and SQIVND (reference sequence). The CDR3 consists of 13 residues. The CDR3 nucleotides read TGTGCCAGTAGTCCCGGACAGATGGGTGGCTACACCTTC. Protein sequence: CASSPGQMGGYTF.

This sequence joins TRBV4-1 and TRBJ1-2, with D possibly TRBD1 on 5 matching bases. The CDR3 length is 15 residues. Trimming removed 0 bases at V and 5 bases at J, with 13 bases between. CDR1 is MGHRA and CDR2 is YSYEKL in the germline V gene. DNA of the CDR3: TGCGCCAGCAGCCAAGATCGGGGGGAGGGTTATGGCTACACCTTC. It encodes CASSQDRGEGYGYTF.

There are a few counts of this clone. This chain connects TRBV2 to TRBJ2-2; tentative D call: TRBD1 (6 bases). Germline V gene lookup returns CDR1 SNHLY and CDR2 FYNNEI. The CDR3 sequence is 14 residues long. Trimming took 6 bases from V and 6 from J, leaving 14 bases between them. CDR3 amino acids: CASRGITGSGELFF. The CDR3 DNA follows: TGTGCCAGCAGGGGCATTACAGGGTCCGGGGAGCTGTTTTTT.

This chain joins TRBV6-1 and TRBJ2-3; D gene unclear. V lost 3 bases and J lost 2, with 18 bases in between. CDR3 length: 17 amino acids. Germline V gene sequence: CDR1 MNHNS, CDR2 SASEGT. The CDR3 nucleotides read TGTGCCAGCAGTGAGGCATTGGGTGCTGCTCTCACAGATACGCAGTATTTT. This codes for CASSEALGAALTDTQYF.